The 5 T cell receptor beta chains given below trace back to one sample, sequenced in a study of technical replicates of blood from a few donors (dated by TCRdb to 2015 to 2018). Libraries were made using the immunoSEQ multiplex PCR assay. The immuneACCESS repertoire file appears here via TCRdb, limited to in-frame rearrangements. These files lack a portion of the clones; in checked studies, under half of the deficit traces to unresolved V genes, and the cause of the others is not known. The sample profile shows approximately 79,000 clones; 95% of them were found once. The top ten hold approximately 0.26% of the sample. The specimen was T cells isolated from PBMCs. The source is a human donor in good health.

The V and J genes are TRBV7-8 and TRBJ2-3, with 8 nucleotides matching TRBD2. The germline CDR1 and CDR2 sequences are SGHVS and FQNEAQ. The CDR3 runs to 16 residues. The ends lost 2 bases at V and 6 bases at J; junction bases unmatched: 10. The CDR3 region is CASSLLSGRVLDTQYF. The DNA of the CDR3 is TGTGCCAGCAGCTTACTCTCCGGGAGGGTCCTTGATACGCAGTATTTT.

The chain carries TRBV2 and TRBJ2-5, with a possible D match to TRBD2 (5 bases). This CDR3 is 11 amino acids long. V lost 6 bases to trimming and J lost 3 bases, with 5 bases between them. Germline V lookup: CDR1 SNHLY, CDR2 FYNNEI. The CDR3 bases are TGTGCCAGCAGGGGAGAAGAGACCCAGTACTTC. It codes for CASRGEETQYF.

The CDR3 sequence: CASSEAGGDGYTF. The CDR3 coding sequence is TGTGCCAGCAGTGAAGCAGGCGGGGATGGCTACACCTTC. The chain has TRBV6-1 and TRBJ1-2, with D hard to call. CDR3 length: 13 residues. CDR1 is MNHNS and CDR2 is SASEGT in the germline V gene. With 0 bases removed from V and 6 bases from J, the gap between germline ends came to 8 bases.

This chain links TRBV30 with TRBJ2-1; 7 bases agree with TRBD1. V trimming: 4 bases; J trimming: 5 bases; junction bases outside the gene matches: 8. The CDR3 covers 14 residues. CDR1 is GTSNPN, CDR2 SVGIG, per germline (reference sequence). DNA of the CDR3: TGTGCCTGGATAGACAGGGTAGTCCACAATGAGCAGTTCTTC. Protein sequence: CAWIDRVVHNEQFF.

This chain links TRBV19 with TRBJ2-2; possibly TRBD1 for D (5 bases). V was cut by 10 bases and J by 0 bases, with 18 bases left in between. The CDR3 is 16 residues long. Germline CDR1 reads LNHDA; CDR2 reads SQIVND (reference sequence). The CDR3 coding sequence is TGTGCCACCTCATACTACAGGAGCTCGAACACCGGGGAGCTGTTTTTT. This sequence encodes CATSYYRSSNTGELFF.